Each of the 20 T cell receptor beta chains below was sequenced from the same sample in a study of cytomegalovirus exposure and HLA in healthy donors. Primers included in the PCR were 60 Vbeta and 13 Jbeta primers. Assay used: immunoSEQ multiplex PCR; TCRdb lists only in-frame clones, some missing. The table lists about 120,000 clones, 55% to 65% of them singletons. Sequencing was carried out using PBMCs. These TCRs come from a man in his forties or fifties in good health and CMV-seropositive.

This chain connects TRBV4-2 to TRBJ1-4, with D possibly being TRBD1 (5 bases). The germline V gene has CDR1 LGHNA and CDR2 YNFKEQ. Trimming shortened V by 0 bases and J by 4 bases, and 9 bases separated the two germline ends. This CDR3 has 15 amino acids. This CDR3 reads CASSQDGAHNEKLFF. The CDR3 DNA reads TGTGCCAGCAGCCAAGATGGGGCTCATAATGAAAAACTGTTTTTT.

The J gene is TRBJ2-3, the V gene TRBV2, with a tentative D call TRBD1 (8 bases). V was clipped by 10 bases and J by 0 bases, with 11 bases between them. This CDR3 has 13 amino acids. Germline CDR1 reads SNHLY; CDR2 reads FYNNEI. CDR3: CAIQGGSTDTQYF. CDR3 coding DNA: TGTGCCATACAGGGGGGGAGCACAGATACGCAGTATTTT.

This chain joins TRBV19 and TRBJ2-7, with 8 bases fitting TRBD1. The CDR3 is 14 residues long. The germline gives CDR1 LNHDA, CDR2 SQIVND (reference sequence). V shed 3 bases, J shed 2 bases, and the junction held 3 bases outside the gene matches. Here the CDR3 DNA reads TGTGCCAGTAGTATTGGGACAGGAGCCTACGAGCAGTACTTC. It yields the protein CASSIGTGAYEQYF.

The V gene is TRBV11-3, the J gene TRBJ2-7; D is unresolved. The germline V gene encodes CDR1 SGHNT and CDR2 YENEEA. This CDR3 has 13 residues. V was trimmed by 1 base and J by 3 bases, leaving 7 bases between them. The CDR3 sequence: CASSLAPNYEQYF. CDR3 coding DNA: TGTGCCAGCAGCTTAGCCCCCAACTACGAGCAGTACTTC. Supplemented by reference TRBV11-3 and TRBJ2-7, the full variable domain reads EAGVVQSPRYKIIEKKQPVAFWCNPISGHNTLYWYLQNLGQGPELLIRYENEEAVDDSQLPKDRFSAERLKGVDSTLKIQPAELGDSAVYLCASSLAPNYEQYFGPGTRLTVT.

The gene calls are TRBV5-6 and TRBJ1-2, with 10 bases fitting TRBD1. This CDR3 is 16 amino acids long. Per the germline V gene, CDR1 is SGHDT and CDR2 is YYEEEE. After removal of 0 bases from V and 7 bases from J, the junction contained 9 bases not matched to a gene. The CDR3 loop is CASSLAFRDRGRGYTF. Written as DNA, the CDR3 is TGTGCCAGCAGCTTGGCTTTCCGGGACAGGGGCCGTGGCTACACCTTC.

This chain connects TRBV11-3 to TRBJ2-7, with 7 nucleotides matching TRBD2. The trim removed 11 bases at V and 5 bases at J, leaving 15 bases unmatched. The CDR3 spans 14 residues. Germline V lookup: CDR1 SGHNT, CDR2 YENEEA. The CDR3 bases are TGTGCCGTTGAGGGAAACGGGAGGACCCACGAGCAGTACTTC. This codes for CAVEGNGRTHEQYF.

This clone has just a few counts. The rearrangement uses TRBV27 and TRBJ1-1; D remains unclear. The CDR3 is 14 amino acids. With 2 bases removed from V and 1 base from J, the gap between germline ends came to 8 bases. CDR1 and CDR2 from the germline V gene are MNHEY and SMNVEV (reference sequence). The CDR3 region has the DNA TGTGCCAGCAGTTTAGGAGGAGGGAACACTGAAGCTTTCTTT. Its translation is CASSLGGGNTEAFF.

The chain combines TRBV5-1 with TRBJ2-5, with 9 bases fitting TRBD1. The V segment lost 4 bases and the J segment 0 bases; nucleotides outside the gene matches: 7. This CDR3 has 16 amino acids. Germline CDR1 SGHRS, CDR2 YFSETQ. The CDR3 DNA reads as TGCGCCAGCAGCGTGACTGGGACAGGGTACCAAGAGACCCAGTACTTC. It specifies CASSVTGTGYQETQYF.

This chain connects TRBV29-1 to TRBJ1-2, with TRBD1 identical over 11 bases. J gave up 4 bases and V 2 bases, and 3 bases lay outside the gene matches. Per germline, CDR1 SQVTM and CDR2 ANQGSEA. The CDR3 is 14 residues long. CDR3 in amino acids: CSVERDRGIYGYTF. CDR3 sequence (DNA): TGCAGCGTTGAACGGGACAGGGGGATCTATGGCTACACCTTC. Filled out from reference TRBV29-1 and TRBJ1-2, the complete variable domain reads SAVISQKPSRDICQRGTSLTIQCQVDSQVTMMFWYRQQPGQSLTLIATANQGSEATYESGFVIDKFPISRPNLTFSTLTVSNMSPEDSSIYLCSVERDRGIYGYTFGSGTRLTVV.

This chain joins TRBV5-1 and TRBJ1-2; 8 bases agree with TRBD1. The germline CDR1 and CDR2 sequences are SGHRS and YFSETQ. J gave up 4 bases and V 7 bases, and 12 bases lay outside the gene matches. This CDR3 is built from 15 residues. CDR3 nucleotides: TGCGCCAGCTCGACTCTGGGACAGGAGATCTATGGCTACACCTTC. It specifies CASSTLGQEIYGYTF.

The chain recombines TRBV7-9 with TRBJ1-2, with D possibly being TRBD1 (5 bases). V was pared by 7 bases and J by 8 bases, with 23 bases between. This CDR3 has 15 residues. The germline CDR1 and CDR2 sequences are SEHNR and FQNEAQ (reference sequence). This CDR3 reads CASILWGGEQQGYTF. CDR3 in DNA: TGTGCCAGCATCTTGTGGGGCGGAGAGCAGCAGGGCTACACCTTC.

The chain recombines TRBV6-5 with TRBJ2-2; D remains ambiguous. Between the trimmed V and J ends, which lost 5 bases and 6 bases, there was a span of 4 bases. Germline V gene sequence: CDR1 MNHEY, CDR2 SVGAGI. This CDR3 has 11 residues. The CDR3 sequence is CASSSPGELFF. CDR3 bases: TGTGCCAGCAGTAGCCCCGGGGAGCTGTTTTTT.

The genes are TRBV6-5 and TRBJ1-3, with D maybe TRBD1 (5 bases). The CDR3 extends over 14 amino acids. Trimming removed 6 bases at V and 0 bases at J, with 9 bases between. CDR1 and CDR2 (germline): MNHEY, SVGAGI. The CDR3 nucleotides read TGTGCCAGCAGACTAACAGGCTCTGGAAACACCATATATTTT. Protein sequence: CASRLTGSGNTIYF.

CDR3 nucleotide sequence: TGTGCCAGCAGCTTCCGCAGGGGGCACATCGAGCAGTACTTC. It specifies CASSFRRGHIEQYF. The chain recombines TRBV7-2 with TRBJ2-7, with 8 bases identical to TRBD1. V shed 3 bases, J shed 6 bases, and the junction held 7 bases outside the gene matches. The germline CDR1 and CDR2 sequences are SGHTA and FQGNSA. This CDR3 region has 14 residues.

The sample holds a few counts of this clone. The V call is TRBV27, the J call TRBJ1-1; D remains ambiguous. Germline V gene sequence: CDR1 MNHEY, CDR2 SMNVEV (reference sequence). V was cut by 8 bases and J by 4 bases, with 17 bases left in between. The CDR3 covers 14 residues. The CDR3 is CASGAIERGTEAFF. The CDR3 bases are TGTGCCAGCGGAGCAATAGAAAGAGGCACTGAAGCTTTCTTT.

This rearrangement joins TRBV29-1 to TRBJ1-2, with 9 bases that match TRBD1. Trimming removed 0 bases from V and 8 bases from J; junction bases left unmatched: 4. The CDR3 has 13 amino acids. Germline V gene sequence: CDR1 SQVTM, CDR2 ANQGSEA. CDR3 loop: CSVEDDRGGGYTF. The CDR3 bases are TGCAGCGTTGAAGATGACAGGGGGGGCGGCTACACCTTC. The full variable domain, with the rest looked up from reference TRBV29-1 and TRBJ1-2, is SAVISQKPSRDICQRGTSLTIQCQVDSQVTMMFWYRQQPGQSLTLIATANQGSEATYESGFVIDKFPISRPNLTFSTLTVSNMSPEDSSIYLCSVEDDRGGGYTFGSGTRLTVV.

V gene TRBV11-3 combines with J gene TRBJ2-2; D ambiguous. This CDR3 region has 13 residues. V lost 3 bases and J lost 10, with 12 bases in between. Germline CDR1 and CDR2: SGHNT and YENEEA. CDR3 nucleotide sequence: TGTGCCAGCAGCTTGAGGCCAGCCGAGGAGCTGTTTTTT. Encoded protein: CASSLRPAEELFF. Full variable domain (missing parts from reference TRBV11-3 and TRBJ2-2): EAGVVQSPRYKIIEKKQPVAFWCNPISGHNTLYWYLQNLGQGPELLIRYENEEAVDDSQLPKDRFSAERLKGVDSTLKIQPAELGDSAVYLCASSLRPAEELFFGEGSRLTVL.

The genes are TRBV6-4 and TRBJ2-1; TRBD1 matches at 9 bases. CDR1 MRHNA and CDR2 SNTAGT come from the germline V gene. CDR3 size: 16 residues. The J segment lost 5 bases and the V segment lost 1 base, leaving 6 bases of the junction unmatched. The CDR3 sequence is CASSDWGQGSNNEQFF. As DNA, the CDR3 is TGTGCCAGCAGTGACTGGGGACAGGGTTCCAACAATGAGCAGTTCTTC.

V usage is TRBV5-1 and J usage is TRBJ2-7, with D possibly matching TRBD2 (5 bases). The CDR3 contains 14 residues. Trimming removed 4 bases from V and 3 bases from J, with 14 bases in between. From germline, CDR1 is SGHRS and CDR2 YFSETQ. The CDR3 is CASSRSGDGYEQYF. The CDR3 region has the DNA TGCGCCAGCAGCCGGAGCGGAGACGGCTACGAGCAGTACTTC.

The chain has TRBV5-1 and TRBJ1-4, with D possibly matching TRBD1 (6 bases). The CDR3 has 16 amino acids. The V end was cut by 0 bases, the J end by 7 bases, with 16 bases between. Germline V gene data show CDR1 as SGHRS and CDR2 as YFSETQ. The CDR3 region is CASSLATSGAGEKLFF. In DNA, the CDR3 is TGCGCCAGCAGCTTGGCCACTTCAGGGGCGGGTGAAAAACTGTTTTTT.